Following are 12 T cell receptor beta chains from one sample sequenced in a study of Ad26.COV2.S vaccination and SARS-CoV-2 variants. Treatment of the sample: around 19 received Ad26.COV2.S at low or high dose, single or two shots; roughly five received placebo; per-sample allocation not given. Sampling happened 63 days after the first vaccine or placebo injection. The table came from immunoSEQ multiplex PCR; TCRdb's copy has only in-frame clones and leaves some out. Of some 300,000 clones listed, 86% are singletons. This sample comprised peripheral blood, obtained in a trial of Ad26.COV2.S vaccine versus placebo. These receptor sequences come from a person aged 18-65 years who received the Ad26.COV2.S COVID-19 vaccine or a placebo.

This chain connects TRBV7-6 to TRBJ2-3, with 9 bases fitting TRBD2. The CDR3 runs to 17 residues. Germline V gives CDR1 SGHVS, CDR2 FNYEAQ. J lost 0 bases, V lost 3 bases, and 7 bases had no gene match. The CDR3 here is CASSFETSGSSTDTQYF. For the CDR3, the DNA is TGTGCCAGCAGCTTCGAGACTAGCGGTTCTAGCACAGATACGCAGTATTTT.

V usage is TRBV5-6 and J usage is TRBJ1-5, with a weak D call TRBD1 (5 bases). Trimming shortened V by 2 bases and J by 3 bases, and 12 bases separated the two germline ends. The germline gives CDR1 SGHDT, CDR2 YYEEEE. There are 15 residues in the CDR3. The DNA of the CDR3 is TGTGCCAGCAGCTTAAAGGGACGGAACAATCAGCCCCAGCATTTT. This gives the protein CASSLKGRNNQPQHF.

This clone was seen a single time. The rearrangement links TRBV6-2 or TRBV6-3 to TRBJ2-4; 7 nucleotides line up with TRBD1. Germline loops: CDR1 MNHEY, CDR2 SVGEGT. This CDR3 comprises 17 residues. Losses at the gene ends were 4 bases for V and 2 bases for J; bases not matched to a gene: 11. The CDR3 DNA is TGTGCCAGCAGTTGGATTGCCAGGGGGAAGCCCAAAAACATTCAGTACTTC. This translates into CASSWIARGKPKNIQYF.

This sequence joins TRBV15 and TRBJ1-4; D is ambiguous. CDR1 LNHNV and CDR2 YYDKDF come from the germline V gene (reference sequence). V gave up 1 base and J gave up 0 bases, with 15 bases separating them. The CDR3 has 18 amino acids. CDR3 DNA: TGTGCCACCAGCAGAGCTCCGAACAGATTCACAACTAATGAAAAACTGTTTTTT. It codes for CATSRAPNRFTTNEKLFF. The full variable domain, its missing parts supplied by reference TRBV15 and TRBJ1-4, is DAMVIQNPRYQVTQFGKPVTLSCSQTLNHNVMYWYQQKSSQAPKLLFHYYDKDFNNEADTPDNFQSRRPNTSFCFLDIRSPGLGDTAMYLCATSRAPNRFTTNEKLFFGSGTQLSVL.

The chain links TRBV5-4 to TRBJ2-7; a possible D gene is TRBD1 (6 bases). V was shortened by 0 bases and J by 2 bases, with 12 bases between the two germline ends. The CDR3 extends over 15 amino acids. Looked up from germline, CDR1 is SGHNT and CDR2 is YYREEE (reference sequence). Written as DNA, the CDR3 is TGTGCCAGCAGCTTGGCGGCAGGGACAACCTACGAGCAGTACTTC. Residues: CASSLAAGTTYEQYF.

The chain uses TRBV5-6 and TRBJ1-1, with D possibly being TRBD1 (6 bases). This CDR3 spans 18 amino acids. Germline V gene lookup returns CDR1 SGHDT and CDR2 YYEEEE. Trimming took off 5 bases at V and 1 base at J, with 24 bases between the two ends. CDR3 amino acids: CASSPRGGAKVENTEAFF. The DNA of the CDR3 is TGTGCCAGCAGTCCTAGGGGGGGCGCAAAGGTGGAGAACACTGAAGCTTTCTTT.

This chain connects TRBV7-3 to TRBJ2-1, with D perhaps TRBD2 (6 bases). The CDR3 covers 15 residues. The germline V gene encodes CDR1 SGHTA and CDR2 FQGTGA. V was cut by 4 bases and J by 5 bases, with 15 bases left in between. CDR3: CASSSKGGGNNEQFF. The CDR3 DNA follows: TGTGCCAGCAGCTCTAAGGGAGGAGGGAACAATGAGCAGTTCTTC.

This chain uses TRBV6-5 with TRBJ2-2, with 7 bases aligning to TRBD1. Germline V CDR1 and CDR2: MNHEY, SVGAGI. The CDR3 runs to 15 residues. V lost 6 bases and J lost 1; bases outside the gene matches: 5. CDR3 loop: CASRSGQVNTGELFF. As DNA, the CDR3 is TGTGCCAGCAGAAGCGGACAGGTGAACACCGGGGAGCTGTTTTTT.

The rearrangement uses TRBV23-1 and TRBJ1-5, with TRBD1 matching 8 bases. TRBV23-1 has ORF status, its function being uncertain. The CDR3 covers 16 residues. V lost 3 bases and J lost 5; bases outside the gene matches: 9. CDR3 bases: TGCGCCAGCAGTCACCTAAGGACAGGGCCATATCAGCCCCAGCATTTT. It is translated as CASSHLRTGPYQPQHF.

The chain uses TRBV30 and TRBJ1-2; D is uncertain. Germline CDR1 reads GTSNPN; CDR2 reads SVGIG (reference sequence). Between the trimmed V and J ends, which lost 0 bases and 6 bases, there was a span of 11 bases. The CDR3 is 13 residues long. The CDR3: CAWSVRGSNGYTF. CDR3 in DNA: TGTGCCTGGAGTGTCCGGGGAAGCAATGGCTACACCTTC. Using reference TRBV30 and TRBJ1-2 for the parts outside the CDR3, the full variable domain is SQTIHQWPATLVQPVGSPLSLECTVEGTSNPNLYWYRQAAGRGLQLLFYSVGIGQISSEVPQNLSASRPQDRQFILSSKKLLLSDSGFYLCAWSVRGSNGYTFGSGTRLTVV.

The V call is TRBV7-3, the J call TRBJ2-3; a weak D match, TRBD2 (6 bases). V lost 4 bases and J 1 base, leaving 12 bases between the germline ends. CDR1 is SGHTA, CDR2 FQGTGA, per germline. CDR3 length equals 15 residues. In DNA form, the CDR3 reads TGTGCCAGCAGCTCTCGCGGGGCCCGCACAGATACGCAGTATTTT. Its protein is CASSSRGARTDTQYF.

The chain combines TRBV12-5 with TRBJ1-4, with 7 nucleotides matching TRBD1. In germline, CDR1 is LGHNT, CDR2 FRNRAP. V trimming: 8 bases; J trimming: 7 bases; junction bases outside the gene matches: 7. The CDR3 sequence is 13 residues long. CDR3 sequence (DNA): TGTGCTAGTAAACAGGGGAAGAGTGAAAAACTGTTTTTT. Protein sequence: CASKQGKSEKLFF. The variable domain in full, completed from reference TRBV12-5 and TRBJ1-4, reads DARVTQTPRHKVTEMGQEVTMRCQPILGHNTVFWYRQTMMQGLELLAYFRNRAPLDDSGMPKDRFSAEMPDATLATLKIQPSEPRDSAVYFCASKQGKSEKLFFGSGTQLSVL.